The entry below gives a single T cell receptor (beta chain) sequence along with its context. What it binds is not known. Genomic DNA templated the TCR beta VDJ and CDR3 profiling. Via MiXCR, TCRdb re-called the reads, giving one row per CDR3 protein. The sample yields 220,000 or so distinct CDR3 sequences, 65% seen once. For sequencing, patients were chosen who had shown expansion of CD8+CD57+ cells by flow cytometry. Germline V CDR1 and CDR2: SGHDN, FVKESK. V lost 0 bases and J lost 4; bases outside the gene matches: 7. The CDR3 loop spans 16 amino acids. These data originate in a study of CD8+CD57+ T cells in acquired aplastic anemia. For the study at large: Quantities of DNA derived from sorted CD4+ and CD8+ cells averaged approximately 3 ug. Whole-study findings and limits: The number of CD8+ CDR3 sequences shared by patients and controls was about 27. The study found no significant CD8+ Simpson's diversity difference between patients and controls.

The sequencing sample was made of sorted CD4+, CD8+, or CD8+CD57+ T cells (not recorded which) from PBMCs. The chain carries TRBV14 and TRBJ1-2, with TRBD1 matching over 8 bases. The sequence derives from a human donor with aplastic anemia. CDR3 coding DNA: TGTGCCAGCAGCCAAGATTTGGGGGACAGGCTCTATGGCTACACCTTC. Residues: CASSQDLGDRLYGYTF.